This is a list of T cell receptor beta chains from one sample in a study of T cell changes during pregnancy in multiple sclerosis. Profiled with immunoSEQ multiplex PCR; TCRdb holds only in-frame clones, not every one. The sample carries roughly 32,000 clones, 90% to 95% recorded once. Here the sequenced sample was CD4+ T cells from peripheral blood mononuclear cells, taken in the second trimester of pregnancy. Receptors were obtained from a female donor with multiple sclerosis, enrolled in a pregnancy study. Each CDR3 is given with its conserved first and last residue. Each record gives: CDR3 protein, CDR3 DNA, J gene, clone size, D gene, V gene. D genes are given only for firm matches. Rows give clone size only sometimes, using once, few, many, or a class for an expanded clone.

CDR3 protein: CASSLSAAYEQYF
CDR3 DNA: TGTGCCAGCAGCTTAAGTGCGGCGTACGAGCAGTACTTC
J gene: TRBJ2-7
clone size: -
D gene: -
V gene: TRBV11-2

CDR3 protein: CASSRTGGDGYTF
CDR3 DNA: TGTGCCAGCAGCCGGACAGGGGGAGATGGCTACACCTTC
J gene: TRBJ1-2
clone size: -
D gene: TRBD1
V gene: TRBV7-9

CDR3 protein: CASSRGLAGGGYEQYF
CDR3 DNA: TGCGCCAGCAGCCGGGGACTAGCGGGAGGAGGCTACGAGCAGTACTTC
J gene: TRBJ2-7
clone size: -
D gene: TRBD2
V gene: TRBV5-1

CDR3 protein: CASSTSGTGNSPLHF
CDR3 DNA: TGTGCCAGTAGTACCTCCGGGACAGGGAATTCACCCCTCCACTTT
J gene: TRBJ1-6
clone size: -
D gene: TRBD1
V gene: TRBV19

CDR3 protein: CATSRDRTAYEQYF
CDR3 DNA: TGTGCCACCAGCAGAGATAGGACAGCCTACGAGCAGTACTTC
J gene: TRBJ2-7
clone size: -
D gene: -
V gene: TRBV15

CDR3 protein: CASSSRTGEWTQYF
CDR3 DNA: TGTGCCAGTAGTTCCCGGACAGGGGAGTGGACCCAGTACTTC
J gene: TRBJ2-5
clone size: -
D gene: TRBD1
V gene: TRBV19

CDR3 protein: CASSKALSLRALIPVYEQYF
CDR3 DNA: TGTGCCAGCAGCAAAGCGCTTTCGTTAAGAGCCCTGATCCCCGTATACGAGCAGTACTTC
J gene: TRBJ2-7
clone size: -
D gene: -
V gene: TRBV21-1

CDR3 protein: CASSLDKGGSGYTF
CDR3 DNA: TGTGCCAGCAGCTTAGACAAAGGGGGAAGTGGCTACACCTTC
J gene: TRBJ1-2
clone size: -
D gene: -
V gene: TRBV7-2

CDR3 protein: CASSSTFSGSSDTQYF
CDR3 DNA: TGTGCCAGCAGTTCAACCTTTAGCGGGAGCTCAGATACGCAGTATTTT
J gene: TRBJ2-3
clone size: -
D gene: TRBD2
V gene: TRBV6-5

CDR3 protein: CASSPSLAGEQFF
CDR3 DNA: TGTGCCAGCTCACCGTCACTAGCGGGAGAGCAGTTCTTC
J gene: TRBJ2-1
clone size: -
D gene: TRBD2
V gene: TRBV18

CDR3 protein: CASSHGQLYEQYF
CDR3 DNA: TGTGCCAGCAGCCATGGACAGCTCTACGAGCAGTACTTC
J gene: TRBJ2-7
clone size: -
D gene: -
V gene: TRBV11-2

CDR3 protein: CASSPWPGEREKLFF
CDR3 DNA: TGTGCCAGCAGTCCCTGGCCTGGGGAGAGGGAAAAACTGTTTTTT
J gene: TRBJ1-4
clone size: -
D gene: -
V gene: TRBV28

CDR3 protein: CASSMRSSHTEAFF
CDR3 DNA: TGTGCCAGTAGTATGAGATCTTCCCACACTGAAGCTTTCTTT
J gene: TRBJ1-1
clone size: -
D gene: -
V gene: TRBV19

CDR3 protein: CASSYVNSNQPQHF
CDR3 DNA: TGTGCCAGCAGTTACGTAAATAGCAATCAGCCCCAGCATTTT
J gene: TRBJ1-5
clone size: few
D gene: -
V gene: TRBV6-6

CDR3 protein: CASSFSGTGSSYEQYF
CDR3 DNA: TGTGCCAGCAGTTTTTCCGGGACAGGGAGCTCCTACGAGCAGTACTTC
J gene: TRBJ2-7
clone size: -
D gene: TRBD1
V gene: TRBV28

CDR3 protein: CASSLAGQGGTNEKLFF
CDR3 DNA: TGTGCCAGCAGTTTGGCAGGACAGGGTGGAACTAATGAAAAACTGTTTTTT
J gene: TRBJ1-4
clone size: -
D gene: TRBD1
V gene: TRBV28

CDR3 protein: CASSEVAPYEQYF
CDR3 DNA: TGTGCCAGCAGTGAAGTAGCACCGTACGAGCAGTACTTC
J gene: TRBJ2-7
clone size: -
D gene: -
V gene: TRBV2

CDR3 protein: CASSPTSGSYNEQFF
CDR3 DNA: TGTGCCAGCAGCCCGACTAGCGGGAGTTACAATGAGCAGTTCTTC
J gene: TRBJ2-1
clone size: -
D gene: TRBD2
V gene: TRBV5-4

CDR3 protein: CASSVRGPGTGGRTNEKLFF
CDR3 DNA: TGTGCCAGCAGCGTGAGGGGGCCGGGGACAGGGGGCCGAACTAATGAAAAACTGTTTTTT
J gene: TRBJ1-4
clone size: -
D gene: -
V gene: TRBV21-1

CDR3 protein: CATSGGQGAPNQPQHF
CDR3 DNA: TGTGCCACTTCGGGAGGACAGGGGGCTCCAAATCAGCCCCAGCATTTT
J gene: TRBJ1-5
clone size: -
D gene: TRBD1
V gene: TRBV7-2

CDR3 protein: CASSISGGNTGELFF
CDR3 DNA: TGTGCCAGTAGTATATCAGGGGGCAACACCGGGGAGCTGTTTTTT
J gene: TRBJ2-2
clone size: -
D gene: TRBD1
V gene: TRBV19

CDR3 protein: CASRREGGAQYF
CDR3 DNA: TGTGCCAGCAGAAGAGAAGGGGGCGCCCAGTACTTC
J gene: TRBJ2-5
clone size: -
D gene: TRBD1
V gene: TRBV6-5

CDR3 protein: CASSPPQVRGGNTEAFF
CDR3 DNA: TGTGCCAGTAGTCCCCCCCAAGTGAGAGGCGGGAACACTGAAGCTTTCTTT
J gene: TRBJ1-1
clone size: -
D gene: -
V gene: TRBV19

CDR3 protein: CAISDRNLYGYTF
CDR3 DNA: TGTGCCATCAGTGACAGGAACCTCTATGGCTACACCTTC
J gene: TRBJ1-2
clone size: -
D gene: -
V gene: TRBV10-3

CDR3 protein: CASRTGFANTGELFF
CDR3 DNA: TGTGCCAGTCGAACGGGGTTCGCGAACACCGGGGAGCTGTTTTTT
J gene: TRBJ2-2
clone size: -
D gene: -
V gene: TRBV6-5

CDR3 protein: CASSLFTGGTDEQYF
CDR3 DNA: TGTGCCAGCAGCTTGTTTACAGGGGGTACCGACGAGCAGTACTTC
J gene: TRBJ2-7
clone size: once
D gene: TRBD1
V gene: TRBV5-6

CDR3 protein: CSAQLGQYYGYTF
CDR3 DNA: TGCAGCGCTCAACTGGGACAGTATTATGGCTACACCTTC
J gene: TRBJ1-2
clone size: -
D gene: TRBD1
V gene: TRBV29-1

CDR3 protein: CASIDREGQPQHF
CDR3 DNA: TGTGCCAGCATTGACAGGGAGGGTCAGCCCCAACATTTT
J gene: TRBJ1-5
clone size: -
D gene: TRBD1
V gene: TRBV2

CDR3 protein: CASSRTSKGYEQYF
CDR3 DNA: TGTGCCAGTAGTCGGACTAGTAAGGGGTACGAGCAGTACTTC
J gene: TRBJ2-7
clone size: -
D gene: TRBD2
V gene: TRBV19

CDR3 protein: CASRTSGYTGELFF
CDR3 DNA: TGTGCCAGTAGGACTAGCGGTTACACCGGGGAGCTGTTTTTT
J gene: TRBJ2-2
clone size: -
D gene: TRBD2
V gene: TRBV19

CDR3 protein: CASSVSTEAYNEQFF
CDR3 DNA: TGCGCCAGCAGCGTATCGACGGAGGCCTACAATGAGCAGTTCTTC
J gene: TRBJ2-1
clone size: -
D gene: -
V gene: TRBV5-1

CDR3 protein: CARGGSGRKETQYF
CDR3 DNA: TGTGCCAGGGGGGGTAGCGGGAGAAAAGAGACCCAGTACTTC
J gene: TRBJ2-5
clone size: -
D gene: TRBD2
V gene: TRBV19

CDR3 protein: CASSLSGTGGSYNEQFF
CDR3 DNA: TGTGCCAGCAGTTTATCCGGGACAGGGGGATCCTACAATGAGCAGTTCTTC
J gene: TRBJ2-1
clone size: -
D gene: TRBD1
V gene: TRBV27

CDR3 protein: CASSPGLATDTQYF
CDR3 DNA: TGTGCCAGCAGCCCGGGACTAGCGACAGATACGCAGTATTTT
J gene: TRBJ2-3
clone size: -
D gene: TRBD2
V gene: TRBV7-2

CDR3 protein: CASSYPLAGVGNEQFF
CDR3 DNA: TGTGCCAGCAGTTACCCACTAGCGGGAGTGGGCAATGAGCAGTTCTTC
J gene: TRBJ2-1
clone size: -
D gene: TRBD2
V gene: TRBV6-6

CDR3 protein: CASSARGSHYEQYF
CDR3 DNA: TGCGCCAGCAGCGCCAGGGGTTCTCACTACGAGCAGTACTTC
J gene: TRBJ2-7
clone size: once
D gene: -
V gene: TRBV5-1

CDR3 protein: CASSAEGTSGRWGTDTQYF
CDR3 DNA: TGTGCCAGCAGCGCCGAGGGGACTAGCGGGAGATGGGGCACAGATACGCAGTATTTT
J gene: TRBJ2-3
clone size: -
D gene: TRBD2
V gene: TRBV9

CDR3 protein: CASSFTHRGRQPQHF
CDR3 DNA: TGTGCCAGCAGTTTTACCCACAGGGGACGTCAGCCCCAGCATTTT
J gene: TRBJ1-5
clone size: -
D gene: TRBD1
V gene: TRBV28

CDR3 protein: CASRRGDTGELFF
CDR3 DNA: TGCGCCAGCAGACGGGGGGACACCGGGGAGCTGTTTTTT
J gene: TRBJ2-2
clone size: -
D gene: TRBD2
V gene: TRBV5-1

CDR3 protein: CASSDPNAYEQYF
CDR3 DNA: TGTGCCAGCAGTGACCCCAATGCCTACGAGCAGTACTTC
J gene: TRBJ2-7
clone size: -
D gene: -
V gene: TRBV6-1

CDR3 protein: CASSSRGGAYEQYF
CDR3 DNA: TGTGCCAGCAGCTCTAGGGGGGGTGCCTACGAGCAGTACTTC
J gene: TRBJ2-7
clone size: -
D gene: -
V gene: TRBV7-9

CDR3 protein: CASSYSGTSTDTQYF
CDR3 DNA: TGTGCCAGCAGTTACAGCGGCACGAGCACAGATACGCAGTATTTT
J gene: TRBJ2-3
clone size: -
D gene: -
V gene: TRBV6-6

CDR3 protein: CATAGTSRSYEQYF
CDR3 DNA: TGTGCCACCGCCGGGACTAGCCGATCCTACGAGCAGTACTTC
J gene: TRBJ2-7
clone size: -
D gene: TRBD2
V gene: TRBV6-6